This TCR beta chain appears in the sequencing data of a study of T cell repertoires in cytomegalovirus infection. Overall study: In public TCR beta signatures, there were indications of both CMV infection and matching HLA type.

This clonotype has more than one count but fewer than ten. What it binds is not known. Findings and caveats of the study: HLA-C-restricted CMV clonotypes gave the most frequent clonotype in two of eight donors. Carriers of CMV and the relevant HLA type were discriminated by public TCR beta frequency.

TCRdb called the reads again in MiXCR, with one record for every CDR3 protein. The data show hundreds of thousands of distinct CDR3 sequences, 35% to 45% seen once. The CDR3 totals 13 residues. The ends lost 7 bases at V and 4 bases at J; junction bases unmatched: 5. CDR1 is SNHLY, CDR2 FYNNEI, per germline. This TCR was recovered from a human donor in good health (CMV status not recorded). Some clones in this sample may be carry-over from other donors' samples. The chain is built from TRBV2 and TRBJ1-2, with TRBD1 matching 8 bases. The sequencing sample was made of PBMCs. The DNA for the CDR3 is TGTGCCAGCAACCCGACAGGGGCCTATGGCTACACCTTC. Its protein product is CASNPTGAYGYTF. The full variable domain, completed using reference TRBV2 and TRBJ1-2, is EPEVTQTPSHQVTQMGQEVILRCVPISNHLYFYWYRQILGQKVEFLVSFYNNEISEKSEIFDDQFSVERPDGSNFTLKIRSTKLEDSAMYFCASNPTGAYGYTFGSGTRLTVV.